This T cell receptor beta chain emerged from a study of shared clonotypes between healthy human individuals. Assay used: immunoSEQ multiplex PCR; TCRdb lists only in-frame clones, some missing. The table records about 300,000 clones, roughly 70% of them present only once. V dropped 4 bases and J dropped 3; count of bases not matched to a gene: 10. CDR1 is SGHNT and CDR2 is YYREEE in the germline V gene (reference sequence). The CDR3 runs 16 residues. Sequencing was carried out using memory CD4+ T cells sorted from blood. Subset meaning: CD45RA-negative fraction. This chain uses TRBV5-4 with TRBJ2-3; 8 bases match TRBD2. This TCR came from a man under 40 in good health. DNA of the CDR3: TGTGCCAGCAGCCCCCGGACGGGCGGGGGGACAGATACGCAGTATTTT. Translated, it gives CASSPRTGGGTDTQYF.